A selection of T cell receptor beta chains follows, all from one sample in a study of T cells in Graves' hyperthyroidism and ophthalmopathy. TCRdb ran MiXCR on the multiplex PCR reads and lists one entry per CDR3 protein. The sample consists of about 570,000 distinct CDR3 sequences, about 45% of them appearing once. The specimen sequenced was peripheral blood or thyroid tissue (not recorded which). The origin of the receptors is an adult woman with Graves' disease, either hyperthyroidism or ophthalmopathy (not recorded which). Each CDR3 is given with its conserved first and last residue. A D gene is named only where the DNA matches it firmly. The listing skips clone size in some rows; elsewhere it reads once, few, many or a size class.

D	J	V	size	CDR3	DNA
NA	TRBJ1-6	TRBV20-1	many	CSALQSTYNSPLHF	TGCAGTGCGCTTCAGAGTACTTATAATTCACCCCTCCACTTT
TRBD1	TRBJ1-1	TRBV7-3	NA	CASSPGTGSAFF	TGTGCCAGTAGTCCCGGGACAGGCTCCGCTTTCTTT
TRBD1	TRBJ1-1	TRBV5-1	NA	CASSSDRVPEAFF	TGCGCCAGCAGCTCGGACAGGGTGCCTGAAGCTTTCTTT
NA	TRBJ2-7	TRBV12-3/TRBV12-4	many	CASSPGTHEQYF	TGTGCCAGCAGTCCAGGGACCCACGAGCAGTACTTC
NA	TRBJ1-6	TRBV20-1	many	CSAPQGGTGNSPLHF	TGCAGTGCACCCCAGGGAGGGACGGGTAATTCACCCCTCCACTTT
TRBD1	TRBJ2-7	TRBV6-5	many	CASSSQRGTGPYEQYF	TGTGCCAGCAGTAGCCAACGCGGGACAGGTCCCTACGAGCAGTACTTC
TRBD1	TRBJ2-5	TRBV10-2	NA	CASRDRGWETQYF	TGCGCCAGCCGGGACAGGGGTTGGGAGACCCAGTACTTC
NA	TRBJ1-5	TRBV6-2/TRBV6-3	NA	CASGAGAQHF	TGTGCCAGCGGGGCAGGGGCCCAGCATTTT
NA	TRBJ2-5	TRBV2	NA	CASRVPRTEATETQYF	TGTGCCAGCAGAGTACCTCGGACTGAGGCCACCGAGACCCAGTACTTC
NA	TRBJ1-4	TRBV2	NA	CASNGGGDTGKLFF	TGTGCCAGCAACGGAGGCGGAGATACTGGAAAACTGTTTTTT
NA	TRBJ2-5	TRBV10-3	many	CAISEEGIRETQYF	TGTGCCATCAGTGAGGAGGGGATTAGAGAGACCCAGTACTTC
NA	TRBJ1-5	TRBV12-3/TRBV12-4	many	CASTEGLGQPQHF	TGTGCCAGCACGGAAGGCTTAGGGCAGCCCCAGCATTTT
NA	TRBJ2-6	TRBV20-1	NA	CSASDFSGANVLTF	TGCAGTGCTAGTGATTTCTCTGGGGCCAACGTCCTGACTTTC
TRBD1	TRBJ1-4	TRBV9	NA	CASSVNPGQGTGDEKLFF	TGTGCCAGCAGCGTAAATCCGGGACAGGGGACCGGGGATGAAAAACTGTTTTTT
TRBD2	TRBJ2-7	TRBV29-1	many	CSVETLSGRGREQYF	TGCAGCGTTGAGACCCTTAGCGGGAGGGGTCGGGAGCAGTACTTC
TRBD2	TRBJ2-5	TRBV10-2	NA	CASRPRLAGQQETQYF	TGCGCCAGCAGGCCCCGACTAGCGGGACAGCAAGAGACCCAGTACTTC
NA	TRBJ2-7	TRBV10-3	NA	CAINGGHSYEQYF	TGTGCCATCAATGGGGGACACTCCTACGAGCAGTACTTC
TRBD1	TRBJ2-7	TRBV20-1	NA	CSASSRSDRAYEQYF	TGCAGTGCCAGCAGTCGGTCGGACAGGGCCTACGAGCAGTACTTC
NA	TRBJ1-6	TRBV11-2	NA	CASSLGMWRDNSPLHF	TGTGCCAGCAGCTTAGGAATGTGGCGGGATAATTCACCCCTCCACTTT
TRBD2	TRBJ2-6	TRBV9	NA	CASSGSRDGGSGANVLTF	TGTGCCAGCAGCGGATCCCGGGACGGGGGGTCTGGGGCCAACGTCCTGACTTTC
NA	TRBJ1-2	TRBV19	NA	CASNVGSVSFGYTF	TGTGCCAGTAATGTCGGCAGCGTCTCGTTTGGCTACACCTTC
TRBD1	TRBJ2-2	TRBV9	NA	CASSVELQGAGELFF	TGTGCCAGCAGCGTAGAGCTACAGGGGGCCGGGGAGCTGTTTTTT
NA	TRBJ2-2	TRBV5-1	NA	CASSTDSSGALFF	TGCGCCAGCAGCACGGACAGTTCCGGGGCGCTGTTTTTT
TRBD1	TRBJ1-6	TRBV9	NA	CASSVEEGAGGSPLHF	TGTGCCAGCAGCGTAGAGGAGGGGGCAGGAGGTTCACCCCTCCACTTT
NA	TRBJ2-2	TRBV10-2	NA	CASTERDTGELFF	TGCGCCAGCACCGAGCGGGACACCGGGGAGCTGTTTTTT
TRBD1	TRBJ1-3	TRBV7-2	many	CASSTHRTGSRNTIYF	TGTGCCAGCAGCACCCACCGGACAGGATCGAGAAACACCATATATTTT
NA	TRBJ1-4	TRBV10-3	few	CAISESTGTDEKLFF	TGTGCCATCAGTGAGTCGACGGGAACGGATGAAAAACTGTTTTTT
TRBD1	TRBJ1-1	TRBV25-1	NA	CASSARDRGRLTEAFF	TGTGCCAGCAGTGCTAGAGACAGGGGTCGTTTGACTGAAGCTTTCTTT
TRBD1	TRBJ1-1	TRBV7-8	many	CASSHRGDEAFF	TGTGCCAGCAGCCACAGGGGTGATGAAGCTTTCTTT
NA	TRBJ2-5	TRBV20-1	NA	CSAGGVQETQYF	TGCAGTGCCGGAGGGGTTCAAGAGACCCAGTACTTC
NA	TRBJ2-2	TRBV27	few	CASSFLGGNTGELFF	TGTGCCAGCAGTTTTTTAGGCGGTAACACCGGGGAGCTGTTTTTT
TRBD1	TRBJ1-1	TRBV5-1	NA	CASSFTGTGRMNTEAFF	TGCGCCAGCAGCTTTACCGGGACAGGACGAATGAACACTGAAGCTTTCTTT
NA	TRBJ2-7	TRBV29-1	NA	CSVSYSGVAYEQYF	TGCAGCGTTTCCTATTCGGGGGTCGCGTACGAGCAGTACTTC
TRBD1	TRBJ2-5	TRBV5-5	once	CASSRDRVGETQYF	TGTGCCAGCAGCCGGGACAGGGTCGGGGAGACCCAGTACTTC
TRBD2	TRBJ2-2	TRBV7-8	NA	CASSRGGNRRGELFF	TGTGCCAGCAGCCGGGGGGGGAACAGGCGTGGTGAGCTGTTTTTT
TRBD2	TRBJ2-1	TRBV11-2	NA	CASSPGAGGNEQFF	TGTGCCAGCAGCCCAGGGGCGGGAGGCAATGAGCAGTTCTTC
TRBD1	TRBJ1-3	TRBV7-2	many	CASSLERRTGVNTIYF	TGTGCCAGCAGCTTAGAAAGGCGGACAGGGGTTAACACCATATATTTT
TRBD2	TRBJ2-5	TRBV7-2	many	CASSPPPGTSGIQETQYF	TGTGCCAGCAGCCCCCCCCCCGGGACTAGCGGGATACAAGAGACCCAGTACTTC
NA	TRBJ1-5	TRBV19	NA	CASGWETQHF	TGTGCCAGTGGATGGGAGACCCAGCATTTT